This is a list of T cell receptor beta chains from one sample in a study of blood T cells in healthy people across ages. TCRdb recomputed calls from the 5' RACE reads with MiXCR, one row per CDR3 protein. Of over 1,200,000 distinct CDR3 sequences in the sample, around 59% are singletons; the top ten hold over 5.5%. The specimen was blood. Source of these receptors: a man younger than 35 in good health. CDR3s include the opening cysteine and the closing phenylalanine or tryptophan. The D gene is left open where the match is weak. Size is omitted from some rows. Given values are once, few, many or a class for expanded clones.

j_gene,v_gene,abundance,d_gene,CDR3nt,CDR3aa
TRBJ2-1,TRBV4-2,-,TRBD2,TGTGCCAGCAGCCAAGTGAGACTAGCGGGACTAAACAATAAGCAGTTCTTC,CASSQVRLAGLNNKQFF
TRBJ1-4,TRBV7-9,-,-,TGTGCCAGCAGCAGAAGCCGGGTCGGTGAAAAACTGTTTTTT,CASSRSRVGEKLFF
TRBJ2-3,TRBV5-5,-,TRBD1,TGTGCCAGCAGCTTTTTCTCGACAGGGAGCACAGATACGCAGTATTTT,CASSFFSTGSTDTQYF
TRBJ1-6,TRBV12-3/TRBV12-4,-,TRBD1,TGTGCCACGGGACAGGAACTAAATTCACCCCTCCACTTT,CATGQELNSPLHF
TRBJ2-1,TRBV4-1,few,-,TGCGCCAGCAGCCACTCGGATAGCTCCTACAATGAGCAGTTCTTC,CASSHSDSSYNEQFF
TRBJ2-5,TRBV12-3/TRBV12-4,few,-,TGTGCCAGCAGTGAGACAGGACAAATGTACCAAGAGACCCAGTACTTC,CASSETGQMYQETQYF
TRBJ2-7,TRBV20-1,-,TRBD2,TGCAGTGCTAGTCCTGGGCGCGGGAGGGTGGTAAATGAGCAGTACTTC,CSASPGRGRVVNEQYF
TRBJ2-3,TRBV2,few,TRBD2,TGTGCCAGCAGTGATTCGATTTCCCATAGCGGGGGTGGAGATACGCAGTATTTT,CASSDSISHSGGGDTQYF
TRBJ2-7,TRBV3-1,-,-,TGTGCCAGCAGCCCTCCCCGCCTGGGGGTATGGTCCGGCGAGCAGTACTTC,CASSPPRLGVWSGEQYF
TRBJ1-1,TRBV4-1,-,-,TGCGCCAGCAGCCCGCCAGACCAACAGCTGACTGAAGCTTTCTTT,CASSPPDQQLTEAFF
TRBJ2-1,TRBV5-1,-,-,TGCGCCAGCAGCTTGGGTGTGAGGTCAGCCTACAATGAGCAGTTCTTC,CASSLGVRSAYNEQFF